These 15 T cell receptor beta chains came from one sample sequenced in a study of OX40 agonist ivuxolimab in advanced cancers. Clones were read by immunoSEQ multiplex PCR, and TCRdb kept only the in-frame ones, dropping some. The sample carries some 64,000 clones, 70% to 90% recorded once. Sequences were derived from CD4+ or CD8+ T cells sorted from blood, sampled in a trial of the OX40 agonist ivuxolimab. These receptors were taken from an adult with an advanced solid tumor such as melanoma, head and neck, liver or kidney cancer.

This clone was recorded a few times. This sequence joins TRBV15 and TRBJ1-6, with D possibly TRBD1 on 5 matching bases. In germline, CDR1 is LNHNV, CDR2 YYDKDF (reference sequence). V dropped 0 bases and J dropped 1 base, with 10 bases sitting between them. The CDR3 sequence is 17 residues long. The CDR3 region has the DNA TGTGCCACCAGCAGAGATCTGGGGGGGTCCTATAATTCACCCCTCCACTTT. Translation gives CATSRDLGGSYNSPLHF.

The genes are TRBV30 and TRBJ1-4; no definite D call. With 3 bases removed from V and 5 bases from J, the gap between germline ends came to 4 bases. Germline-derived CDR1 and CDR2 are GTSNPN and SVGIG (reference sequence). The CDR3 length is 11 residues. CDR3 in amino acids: CAWRANEKLFF. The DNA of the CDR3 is TGTGCCTGGAGGGCGAATGAAAAACTGTTTTTT.

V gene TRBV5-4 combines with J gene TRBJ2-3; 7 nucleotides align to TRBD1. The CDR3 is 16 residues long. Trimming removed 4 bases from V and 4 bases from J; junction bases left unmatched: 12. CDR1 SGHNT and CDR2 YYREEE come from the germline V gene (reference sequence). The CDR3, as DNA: TGTGCCAGCAGCGGGGAAGGGCAGGGGGACCCAGATACGCAGTATTTT. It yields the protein CASSGEGQGDPDTQYF.

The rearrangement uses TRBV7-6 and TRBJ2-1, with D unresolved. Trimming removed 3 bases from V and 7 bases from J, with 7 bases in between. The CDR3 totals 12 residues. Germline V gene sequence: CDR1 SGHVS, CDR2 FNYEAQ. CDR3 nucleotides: TGTGCCAGCAGCTTCCCCGCAAATGAGCAGTTCTTC. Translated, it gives CASSFPANEQFF.

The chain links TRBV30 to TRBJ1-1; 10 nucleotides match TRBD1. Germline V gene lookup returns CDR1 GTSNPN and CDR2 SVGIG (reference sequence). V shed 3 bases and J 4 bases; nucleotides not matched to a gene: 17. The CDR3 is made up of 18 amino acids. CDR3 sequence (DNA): TGTGCCTGGAGCCTACGATCCCGAGCGGGACAGGGGATCACTGAAGCTTTCTTT. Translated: CAWSLRSRAGQGITEAFF.

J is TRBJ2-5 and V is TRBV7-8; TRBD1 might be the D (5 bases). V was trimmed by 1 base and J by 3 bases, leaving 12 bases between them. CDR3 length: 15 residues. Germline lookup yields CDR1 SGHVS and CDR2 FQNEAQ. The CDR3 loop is CASSLEGRAEETQYF. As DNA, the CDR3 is TGTGCCAGCAGCTTAGAAGGCAGGGCCGAAGAGACCCAGTACTTC.

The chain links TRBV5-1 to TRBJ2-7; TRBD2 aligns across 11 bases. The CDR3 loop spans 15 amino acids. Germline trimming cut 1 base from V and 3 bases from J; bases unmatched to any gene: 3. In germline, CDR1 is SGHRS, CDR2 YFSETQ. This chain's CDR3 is CASSLLSGGGYEQYF. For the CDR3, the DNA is TGCGCCAGCAGCTTGCTTAGCGGGGGGGGCTACGAGCAGTACTTC.

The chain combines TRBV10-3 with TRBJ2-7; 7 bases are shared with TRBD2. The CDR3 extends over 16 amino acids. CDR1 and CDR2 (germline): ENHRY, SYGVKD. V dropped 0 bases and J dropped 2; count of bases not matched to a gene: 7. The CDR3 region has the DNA TGTGCCATCAGTGAGTCCCGAGCGGGACCTACCTACGAGCAGTACTTC. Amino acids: CAISESRAGPTYEQYF.

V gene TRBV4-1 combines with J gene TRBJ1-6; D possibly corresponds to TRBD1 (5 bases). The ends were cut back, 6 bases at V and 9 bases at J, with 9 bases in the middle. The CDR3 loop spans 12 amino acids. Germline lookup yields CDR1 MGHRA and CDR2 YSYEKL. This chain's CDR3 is CASRGRASPLHF. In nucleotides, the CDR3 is TGCGCCAGCAGGGGACGTGCTTCACCCCTCCACTTT.

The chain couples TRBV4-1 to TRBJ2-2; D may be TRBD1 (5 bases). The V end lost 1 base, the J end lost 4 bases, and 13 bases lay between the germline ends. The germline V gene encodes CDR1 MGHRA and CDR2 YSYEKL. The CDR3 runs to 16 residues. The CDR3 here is CASSQGWSGLTGELFF. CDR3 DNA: TGCGCCAGCAGCCAAGGCTGGTCAGGGCTCACCGGGGAGCTGTTTTTT.

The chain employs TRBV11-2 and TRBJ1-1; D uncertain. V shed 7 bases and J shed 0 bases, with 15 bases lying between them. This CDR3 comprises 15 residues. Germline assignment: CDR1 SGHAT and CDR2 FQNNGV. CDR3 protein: CASTRTSEMNTEAFF. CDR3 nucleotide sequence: TGTGCCAGCACCCGGACCTCGGAAATGAACACTGAAGCTTTCTTT.

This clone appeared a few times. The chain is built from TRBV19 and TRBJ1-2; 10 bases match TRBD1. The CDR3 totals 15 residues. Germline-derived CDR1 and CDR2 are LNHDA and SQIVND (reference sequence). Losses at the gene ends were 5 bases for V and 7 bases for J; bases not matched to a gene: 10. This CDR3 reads CASSPKTGGELGYTF. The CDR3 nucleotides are TGTGCCAGTAGTCCGAAGACAGGGGGCGAGCTTGGCTACACCTTC.

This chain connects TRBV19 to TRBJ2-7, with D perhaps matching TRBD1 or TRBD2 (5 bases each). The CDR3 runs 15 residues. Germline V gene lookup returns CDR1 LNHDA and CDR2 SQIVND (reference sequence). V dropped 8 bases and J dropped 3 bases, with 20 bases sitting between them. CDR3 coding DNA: TGTGCCAGTCGACGCAGTGAAGGGACGTTCTACGAGCAGTACTTC. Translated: CASRRSEGTFYEQYF.

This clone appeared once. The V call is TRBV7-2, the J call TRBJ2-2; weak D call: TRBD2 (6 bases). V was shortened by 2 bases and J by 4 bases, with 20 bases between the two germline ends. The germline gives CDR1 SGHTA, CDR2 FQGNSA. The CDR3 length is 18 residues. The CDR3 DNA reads TGTGCCAGCAGCTTAAGGAGGGTTGTTGACACCATCACCGGGGAGCTGTTTTTT. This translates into CASSLRRVVDTITGELFF.

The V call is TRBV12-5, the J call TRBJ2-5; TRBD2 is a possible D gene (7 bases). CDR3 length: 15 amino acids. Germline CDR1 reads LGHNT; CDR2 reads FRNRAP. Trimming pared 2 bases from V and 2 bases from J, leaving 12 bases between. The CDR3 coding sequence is TGTGCTAGTGGTTTGTATAGGGGGGGGCAAGAGACCCAGTACTTC. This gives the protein CASGLYRGGQETQYF.